These T cell receptor beta chains were read from a single sample in a study of shared clonotypes between healthy human individuals. The data were produced by immunoSEQ multiplex PCR, yet TCRdb's version contains in-frame clones alone and is incomplete. This table holds around 1.9 million clones, approximately 94% found once. Sequencing was carried out using naive CD8+ T cells from PBMCs. The receptors were gathered from a man aged 18 to 29 in good health. Some clones in this sample may be carry-over from other donors' samples. Both conserved end residues are part of each CDR3. A D gene is named only where the DNA matches it firmly. Rows give clone size only sometimes, using once, few, many, or a class for an expanded clone.

>TRBV7-8|-|TRBD1|TRBJ2-1|15
CASSLGQGINNEQFF
TGTGCCAGCAGCTTAGGACAGGGTATCAACAATGAGCAGTTCTTC
>TRBV28|-|-|TRBJ1-4|15
CASSVTRARNEKLFF
TGTGCCAGCAGTGTGACCAGGGCACGGAATGAAAAACTGTTTTTT
>TRBV7-9|-|-|TRBJ2-1|14
CASSLNRRANEQFF
TGTGCCAGCAGCTTAAATCGCAGAGCCAATGAGCAGTTCTTC
>TRBV4-3|-|-|TRBJ2-7|16
CASSQASGTHVWEQYF
TGCGCCAGCAGCCAAGCCTCCGGGACACATGTCTGGGAGCAGTACTTC
>TRBV6-6|-|-|TRBJ1-1|13
CASGGGVHTEAFF
TGTGCCAGCGGTGGCGGGGTGCACACTGAAGCTTTCTTT
>TRBV11-2|once|-|TRBJ2-5|13
CASREGSQETQYF
TGTGCCAGCAGGGAGGGGTCCCAAGAGACCCAGTACTTC
>TRBV11-2|-|-|TRBJ1-3|18
CASSLDRWPNSSGNTIYF
TGTGCCAGCAGCTTAGATCGTTGGCCCAATTCCTCTGGAAACACCATATATTTT
>TRBV28|few|TRBD1|TRBJ1-5|14
CASSRDRVNQPQHF
TGTGCCAGCAGCCGGGACAGGGTGAATCAGCCCCAGCATTTT
>TRBV7-9|-|TRBD1|TRBJ1-2|15
CASSAPGQPDGGYTF
TGTGCCAGCAGCGCCCCGGGACAGCCGGATGGTGGCTACACCTTC
>TRBV27|-|TRBD2|TRBJ2-7|17
CASSPGTSGSIAYEQYF
TGTGCCAGCAGTCCCGGGACTAGCGGGAGTATAGCCTACGAGCAGTACTTC
>TRBV18|-|TRBD1|TRBJ2-7|15
CASSPKGQRNYEQYF
TGTGCCAGCTCACCAAAGGGACAGAGAAACTACGAGCAGTACTTC
>TRBV10-3|-|-|TRBJ2-5|14
CAISSGGYQETQYF
TGTGCCATCAGTTCAGGAGGCTACCAAGAGACCCAGTACTTC
>TRBV11-2|-|-|TRBJ2-3|16
CASSPGVSPSTDTQYF
TGTGCCAGCAGCCCGGGGGTTAGCCCTAGCACAGATACGCAGTATTTT
>TRBV28|-|TRBD2|TRBJ2-3|15
CASRRTSGSADTQYF
TGTGCCAGCAGGCGTACTAGCGGGAGCGCAGATACGCAGTATTTT
>TRBV28|once|-|TRBJ1-1|18
CASSFYISHEGRGTEAFF
TGTGCCAGCAGTTTCTACATATCTCATGAGGGTAGGGGCACTGAAGCTTTCTTT
>TRBV13|-|TRBD2|TRBJ2-7|17
CASSFGSAGVGSYEQYF
TGTGCCAGCAGCTTCGGTTCCGCGGGAGTAGGGAGCTACGAGCAGTACTTC
>TRBV4-1|-|-|TRBJ2-2|14
CASSQEAAFGELFF
TGCGCCAGCAGCCAAGAAGCAGCCTTCGGGGAGCTGTTTTTT
>TRBV11-2|-|TRBD2|TRBJ2-1|17
CASSLGREGRLDNEQFF
TGTGCCAGCAGCTTAGGGCGGGAGGGCCGTTTAGACAATGAGCAGTTCTTC
>TRBV5-8|-|-|TRBJ1-6|14
CASSLGPSHSPLHF
TGTGCCAGCAGCTTGGGACCTAGCCACTCACCCCTCCACTTT
>TRBV6-5|-|-|TRBJ2-7|12
CASSYSGDEQYF
TGTGCCAGCAGTTACTCGGGGGACGAGCAGTACTTC
>TRBV9|once|-|TRBJ2-1|14
CASSATLAADEQFF
TGTGCCAGCAGCGCCACCCTCGCGGCGGATGAGCAGTTCTTC
>TRBV15|-|-|TRBJ1-4|15
CATSTGRATNEKLFF
TGTGCCACCAGCACAGGACGGGCAACTAATGAAAAACTGTTTTTT
>TRBV7-9|-|-|TRBJ2-1|13
CASSLSGYPEQFF
TGTGCCAGCAGCTTATCCGGGTATCCAGAGCAGTTCTTC
>TRBV27|once|-|TRBJ1-5|13
CASSKIGNQPQHF
TGTGCCAGCAGTAAGATCGGGAATCAGCCCCAGCATTTT
>TRBV7-9|-|TRBD1|TRBJ1-1|15
CASSTPGQGGTEAFF
TGTGCCAGCAGCACGCCGGGACAGGGGGGCACTGAAGCTTTCTTT
>TRBV25-1|-|-|TRBJ2-3|14
CASSGEGVTDTQYF
TGTGCCAGCAGTGGAGAGGGAGTCACAGATACGCAGTATTTT
>TRBV5-1|-|-|TRBJ2-2|16
CASSGGNYWVTGELFF
TGCGCCAGCAGCGGAGGAAACTACTGGGTAACCGGGGAGCTGTTTTTT
>TRBV4-1|-|-|TRBJ2-3|14
CASSHREGADTQYF
TGCGCCAGCAGCCACCGAGAGGGCGCAGATACGCAGTATTTT
>TRBV5-1|-|-|TRBJ1-1|15
CASSLGGGLNTEAFF
TGCGCCAGCAGCTTGGGGGGTGGTCTGAACACTGAAGCTTTCTTT
>TRBV9|-|-|TRBJ1-2|14
CASSPAEANYGYTF
TGTGCCAGCAGCCCCGCGGAGGCTAACTATGGCTACACCTTC
>TRBV5-4|once|TRBD2|TRBJ2-1|16
CASSPTSSSSYNEQFF
TGTGCCAGCAGCCCGACTAGCAGCAGCTCCTACAATGAGCAGTTCTTC
>TRBV19|-|-|TRBJ1-3|14
CASSIGPPGNTIYF
TGTGCCAGTAGTATCGGACCGCCAGGAAACACCATATATTTT
>TRBV9|-|TRBD2|TRBJ2-5|15
CASSPRGGTGETQYF
TGTGCCAGCAGCCCACGGGGGGGGACCGGAGAGACCCAGTACTTC
>TRBV15|-|TRBD1|TRBJ1-4|14
CATSRDRGSEKLFF
TGTGCCACCAGCCGGGACAGGGGAAGCGAAAAACTGTTTTTT
>TRBV27|-|-|TRBJ1-4|15
CASTPLGTRNEKLFF
TGTGCCAGCACCCCCCTTGGGACCCGAAATGAAAAACTGTTTTTT
>TRBV28|-|-|TRBJ2-2|16
CASSLRLVLNTGELFF
TGTGCCAGCAGTTTAAGGCTAGTCTTGAACACCGGGGAGCTGTTTTTT
>TRBV2|-|TRBD1|TRBJ1-2|13
CASSEAGGYGYTF
TGTGCCAGCAGTGAGGCAGGGGGCTATGGCTACACCTTC
>TRBV7-9|once|-|TRBJ1-1|14
CASNLFGMNTEAFF
TGTGCCAGCAACTTGTTTGGTATGAACACTGAAGCTTTCTTT
>TRBV7-9|-|-|TRBJ2-7|17
CASTPLISNSAGYEQYF
TGTGCCAGCACCCCCCTCATCTCAAACAGCGCAGGCTACGAGCAGTACTTC
>TRBV27|-|-|TRBJ2-7|16
CASSPSGGESSYEQYF
TGTGCCAGCAGTCCGAGCGGAGGGGAAAGCTCCTACGAGCAGTACTTC
>TRBV4-1|-|-|TRBJ2-2|14
CASSRPGGSGELFF
TGCGCCAGCAGCCGACCTGGGGGATCCGGGGAGCTGTTTTTT
>TRBV30|once|-|TRBJ2-2|13
CAWTSVVAGELFF
TGTGCCTGGACTAGCGTGGTGGCCGGGGAGCTGTTTTTT
>TRBV5-4|-|TRBD1|TRBJ1-1|12
CASSLGGGDAFF
TGTGCCAGCAGCTTGGGAGGGGGCGATGCTTTCTTT
>TRBV4-2|-|TRBD2|TRBJ2-1|16
CASSQAIAGGPNEQFF
TGTGCCAGCAGCCAAGCAATAGCGGGAGGTCCCAATGAGCAGTTCTTC
>TRBV19|-|-|TRBJ2-2|14
CASSIVTATGELFF
TGTGCCAGTAGTATAGTAACAGCCACCGGGGAGCTGTTTTTT
>TRBV11-2|-|TRBD2|TRBJ2-3|15
CASTWTSGRADTQYF
TGTGCCAGCACCTGGACTAGCGGGAGGGCAGATACGCAGTATTTT
>TRBV6-5|-|-|TRBJ1-4|16
CASSYGSGATNEKLFF
TGTGCCAGCAGTTACGGGTCGGGGGCCACTAATGAAAAACTGTTTTTT
>TRBV4-3|once|TRBD1|TRBJ1-4|14
CASSPGGSREKLFF
TGCGCCAGCAGTCCAGGGGGTTCGAGGGAAAAACTGTTTTTT
>TRBV9|-|TRBD2|TRBJ2-2|17
CASSVPQEAGPTGELFF
TGTGCCAGCAGCGTACCCCAGGAAGCGGGGCCTACCGGGGAGCTGTTTTTT
>TRBV6-6|-|TRBD2|TRBJ2-1|13
CASSQRTSNEQFF
TGTGCCAGCAGCCAAAGGACTAGCAATGAGCAGTTCTTC
>TRBV7-2|-|-|TRBJ2-4|16
CASSSNLFITKNIQYF
TGTGCCAGCAGCTCCAACCTTTTTATAACCAAAAACATTCAGTACTTC
>TRBV4-1|-|-|TRBJ2-3|17
CASSQDYEGVNSDTQYF
TGCGCCAGCAGCCAAGATTACGAGGGAGTGAACTCAGATACGCAGTATTTT
>TRBV2|few|-|TRBJ1-1|16
CASMDQLLTSNTEAFF
TGTGCCAGCATGGACCAACTTTTGACAAGTAACACTGAAGCTTTCTTT
>TRBV2|-|TRBD1|TRBJ1-2|15
CASSEDGDRRYGYTF
TGTGCCAGCAGTGAAGATGGGGACAGGAGGTATGGCTACACCTTC